A selection of T cell receptor beta chains follows, all from one sample in a study of cytotoxic CD8 clonotypes in ibrutinib-treated CLL. Using immunoSEQ multiplex PCR, the repertoire was profiled, and TCRdb retains in-frame clones only, with some absent. The sample has roughly 100,000 clones, approximately 82% seen once; the top ten hold less than 35%. Sequenced here: PBMCs, sampled after 12 months of ibrutinib treatment. The receptor source for this set is a human donor with chronic lymphocytic leukemia. Each CDR3 is given with its conserved first and last residue.

TRBV5-6	TRBJ2-7	CASSLVATASYEQYF
TRBV28	TRBJ2-4	CASSPNRGLAKNIQYF
TRBV6-4	TRBJ1-1	CASEGMAGETEAFF
TRBV10-3	TRBJ2-5	CATVGQSKETQYF
TRBV7-2	TRBJ1-2	CASSPRGDESYTF
TRBV11-3	TRBJ2-1	CASSLRTASYNEQFF
TRBV6-5	TRBJ1-2	CASSPGPKIYGYTF
TRBV5-1	TRBJ2-3	CASSFGQGSTDTQYF
TRBV7-8	TRBJ2-5	CASSPGTGRETQYF
TRBV10-3	TRBJ1-1	CAISEPGGEAFF
TRBV15	TRBJ1-2	CATSTDRGLDYGYTF